This T cell receptor (beta chain) was recovered during a study of T cells in Graves' hyperthyroidism and ophthalmopathy. For ophthalmopathy patients, the Clinical Activity Score was at least 3 and the NOSPECS grade at least 4; duration was under 3 months. The PBMCs were sourced from fresh peripheral blood (around 10 ml). Remarks on this clonotype: The antigen is unknown.

Study-level results: The model identified upcoming ophthalmopathy a median about 6.5 months ahead of onset. Most thyroid clonotypes with frequency above 0.001 were detected in blood.

J was trimmed by 2 bases and V by 4 bases; bases with no gene match: 1. Germline loops: CDR1 SGHTA, CDR2 FQGTGA. The CDR3 length is 13 residues. RNA transcripts served as the template for amplifying TCR beta CDR3 regions. RT-PCR in the first round (using the HTBI primer set) targeted the TCR CDR3. Via MiXCR, TCRdb re-called the multiplex PCR reads, giving one row per CDR3 protein. The top ten clones hold roughly 49% of a sample with some 530,000 distinct CDR3 sequences, 20% to 25% of them seen once. The chain has TRBV7-3 and TRBJ2-5, with TRBD1 matching over 7 bases. Sequenced material: blood. This clonotype was obtained from a woman between 70 and 85 years old with Graves' ophthalmopathy. The CDR3 coding sequence is TGTGCCAGCAGCTCAGGGGGTCAAGAGACCCAGTACTTC. Residues: CASSSGGQETQYF.